This T cell receptor beta chain was sequenced for a study of spatial heterogeneity in lung cancer. By proportion, this clonotype is medium-sized. Its antigen is undetermined. Per the germline V gene, CDR1 is SGHAT and CDR2 is FQNNGV. Between the trimmed V and J ends, which lost 5 bases and 1 base, there was a span of 8 bases. The CDR3 runs to 13 residues. TCRdb passed the 5' RACE reads through MiXCR, listing each CDR3 protein once. The table lists 4,500 to 5,000 distinct CDR3 sequences, less than 35% of them singletons, with about 28% in the top ten. Study results and limitations: Mutation counts in tumors were tracked by counts of expanded intratumoral alpha and beta TCRs.

Noted time point: sample taken at primary tumor resection. This receptor was identified in a female donor with early-stage non-small cell lung cancer. Sequences were derived from lung tumor tissue, sampled at surgery. V usage is TRBV11-2 and J usage is TRBJ1-1, with D unclear. This CDR3 reads CASSHAGNTEAFF. The CDR3 region has the DNA TGTGCCAGCAGCCATGCGGGGAACACTGAAGCTTTCTTT.